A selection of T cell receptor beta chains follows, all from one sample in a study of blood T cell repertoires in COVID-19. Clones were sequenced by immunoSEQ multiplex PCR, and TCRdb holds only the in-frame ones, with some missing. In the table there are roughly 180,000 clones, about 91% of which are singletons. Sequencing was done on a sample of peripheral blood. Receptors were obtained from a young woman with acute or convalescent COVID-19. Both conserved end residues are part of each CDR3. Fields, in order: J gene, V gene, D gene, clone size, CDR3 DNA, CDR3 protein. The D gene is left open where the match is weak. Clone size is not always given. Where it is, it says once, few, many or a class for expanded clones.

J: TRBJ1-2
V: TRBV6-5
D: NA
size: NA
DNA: TGTGCCAGCAGTCCCCGGTATGGCTACACCTTC
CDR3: CASSPRYGYTF

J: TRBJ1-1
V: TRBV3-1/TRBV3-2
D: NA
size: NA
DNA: TGTGCCAGCAGCCCACACAGGGATTCCACTGAAGCTTTCTTT
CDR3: CASSPHRDSTEAFF

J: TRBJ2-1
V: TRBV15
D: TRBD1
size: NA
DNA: TGTGCCACCAGCAGCCCCCGATTGGGACAGGGATACGACAATGAGCAGTTCTTC
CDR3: CATSSPRLGQGYDNEQFF

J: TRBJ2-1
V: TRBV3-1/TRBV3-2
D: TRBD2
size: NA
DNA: TGTGCCAGCAGCCAAGAAAGGAGAAGAGCGGGAGCCCCGGGCAATGAGCAGTTCTTC
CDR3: CASSQERRRAGAPGNEQFF

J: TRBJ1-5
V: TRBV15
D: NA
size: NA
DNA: TGTGCCACCAGCAGAGATCGTGGGGCGGCAGGGCATAGCAATCAGCCCCAGCATTTT
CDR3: CATSRDRGAAGHSNQPQHF

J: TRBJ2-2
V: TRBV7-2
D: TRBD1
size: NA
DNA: TGTGCCAGCAGCCCGTCGACAGGGACGCCACCCGGGGAGCTGTTTTTT
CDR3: CASSPSTGTPPGELFF

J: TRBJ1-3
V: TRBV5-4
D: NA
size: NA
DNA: TGTGCCAGCAGCTTGGATTCGGGGGCTGGAAACACCATATATTTT
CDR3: CASSLDSGAGNTIYF

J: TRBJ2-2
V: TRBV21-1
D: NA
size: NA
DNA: TGTGCCAGCAGCAAAATCTGGCATGACAGGGGTGGCACCGGGGAGCTGTTTTTT
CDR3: CASSKIWHDRGGTGELFF

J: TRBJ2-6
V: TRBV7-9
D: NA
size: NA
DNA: TGTGCCAGCAGACAAACAGGGTCCGGGGCCAACGTCCTGACTTTC
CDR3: CASRQTGSGANVLTF

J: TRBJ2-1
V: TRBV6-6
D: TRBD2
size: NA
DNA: TGTGCCAGCTCGCGGTCTAGCGGGATCAATGAGCAGTTCTTC
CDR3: CASSRSSGINEQFF

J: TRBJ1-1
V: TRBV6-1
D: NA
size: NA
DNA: TGTGCCAGCAGTGAAGTGTTCGGGACTGAAGCTTTCTTT
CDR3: CASSEVFGTEAFF

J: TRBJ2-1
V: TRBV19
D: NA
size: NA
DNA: TGTGCCAGTAGTACCACCCCGGGGAATCTAGGCAATGAGCAGTTCTTC
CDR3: CASSTTPGNLGNEQFF

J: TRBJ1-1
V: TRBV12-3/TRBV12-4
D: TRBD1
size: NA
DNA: TGTGCCAGCAGCCTTCGACAGGGCCAAGCTTTCTTT
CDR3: CASSLRQGQAFF

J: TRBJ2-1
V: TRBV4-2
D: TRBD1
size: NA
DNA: TGTGCCAGCAGCCAAGATCTTGCCAGGGGGAATGAAAAGCAGTTCTTC
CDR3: CASSQDLARGNEKQFF

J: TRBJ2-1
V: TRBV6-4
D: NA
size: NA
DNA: TGTGCCAGCAGTCTGTCCGGTAATGAGCAGTTCTTC
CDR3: CASSLSGNEQFF

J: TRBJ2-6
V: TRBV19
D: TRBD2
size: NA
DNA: TGTGCCAGTACCATGACTAGCGGGAGCTTTGGGGCCAACGTCCTGACTTTC
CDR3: CASTMTSGSFGANVLTF

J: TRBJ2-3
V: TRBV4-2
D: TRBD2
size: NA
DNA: TGTGCCAGCAGCCTTAAGAAGCGGGAGTTTGGAGATACGCAGTATTTT
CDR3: CASSLKKREFGDTQYF

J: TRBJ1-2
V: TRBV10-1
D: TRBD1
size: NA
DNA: TGCGCCAGCAGTGAGTCCCGGGACAGAACTACTAACTATGGCTACACCTTC
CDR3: CASSESRDRTTNYGYTF

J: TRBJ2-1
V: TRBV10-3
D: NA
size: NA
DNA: TGTGCCATCGGGGAGGATGCGGATGAGCAGTTCTTC
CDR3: CAIGEDADEQFF

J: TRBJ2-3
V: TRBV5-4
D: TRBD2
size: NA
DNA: TGTGCCAGCAGCTTAAACCTAGCGGCAAACACAGATACGCAGTATTTT
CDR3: CASSLNLAANTDTQYF

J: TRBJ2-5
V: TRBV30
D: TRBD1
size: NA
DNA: TGTGCACGGGGACAGAAAGAGACCCAGTACTTC
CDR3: CARGQKETQYF

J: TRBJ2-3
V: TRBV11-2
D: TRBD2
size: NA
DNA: TGTGCCAGCAGCACTCAGCGGGAGGGCGCAGATACGCAGTATTTT
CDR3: CASSTQREGADTQYF

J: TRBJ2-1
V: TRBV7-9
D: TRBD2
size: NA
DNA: TGTGCCAGCAGCGCCTATTCGGGGGGACCCAATGAGCAGTTCTTC
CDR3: CASSAYSGGPNEQFF

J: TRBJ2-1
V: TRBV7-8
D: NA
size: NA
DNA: TGTGCCAGCAGCTTAGCGGGGCTCTCTTTCATGGAGCAGTTCTTC
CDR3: CASSLAGLSFMEQFF

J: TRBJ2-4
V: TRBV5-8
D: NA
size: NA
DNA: TGTGCCATTGGCTCTGCGCCGGGATGGTCCAAAAACATTCAGTACTTC
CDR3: CAIGSAPGWSKNIQYF

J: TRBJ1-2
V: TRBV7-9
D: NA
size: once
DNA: TGTGCCAGCAGCCTCGGGTCTGGCTACACCTTC
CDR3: CASSLGSGYTF

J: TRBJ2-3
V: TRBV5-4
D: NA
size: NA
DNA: TGTGCCAGCAGCTTGGATGGCTCGAGGGATACGCAGTATTTT
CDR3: CASSLDGSRDTQYF

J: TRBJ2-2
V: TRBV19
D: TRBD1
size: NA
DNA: TGTGCCAGTAGTATCCTAGGACAGGGGGGGTCCGGGGAGCTGTTTTTT
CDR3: CASSILGQGGSGELFF

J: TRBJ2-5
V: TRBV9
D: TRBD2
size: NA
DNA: TGTGCCAGCAGCATTAACTTAGCGGGAGGGCAAGAGACCCAGTACTTC
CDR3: CASSINLAGGQETQYF

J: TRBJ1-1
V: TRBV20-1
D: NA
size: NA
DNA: TGCAGTGCTATATCGGGGGACGCTTTCTTT
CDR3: CSAISGDAFF

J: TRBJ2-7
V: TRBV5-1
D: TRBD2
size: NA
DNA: TGCGCCAGCAGCCCGGGACTAGCGGAGCACGAGCAGTACTTC
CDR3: CASSPGLAEHEQYF

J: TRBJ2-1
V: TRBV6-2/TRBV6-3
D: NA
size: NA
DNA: TGTGCCAGCAGTTACTCGGGCTGGCCCTACAATGAGCAGTTCTTC
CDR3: CASSYSGWPYNEQFF

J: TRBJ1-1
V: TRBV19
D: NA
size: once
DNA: TGTGCCAGTAGTTTCCAGTGGAGCACTGAAGCTTTCTTT
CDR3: CASSFQWSTEAFF

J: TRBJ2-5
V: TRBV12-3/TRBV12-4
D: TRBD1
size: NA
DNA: TGTGCCAGCAGGAACAGGGGGCAAGAGACCCAGTACTTC
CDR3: CASRNRGQETQYF

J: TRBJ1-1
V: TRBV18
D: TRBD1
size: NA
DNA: TGTGCCAGCTCACCCCTCCGACAGGGCGAGACTGAAGCTTTCTTT
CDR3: CASSPLRQGETEAFF

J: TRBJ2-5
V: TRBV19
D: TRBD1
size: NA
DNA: TGTGCCAGTAGTATGAAGTGGGGGACAGGGGGCACGAAGACCCAGTACTTC
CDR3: CASSMKWGTGGTKTQYF

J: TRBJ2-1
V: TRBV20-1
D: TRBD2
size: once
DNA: TGCAGTGCTAGTGATCTAGCGGGGGGTGGGCGGTTCTTC
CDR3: CSASDLAGGGRFF

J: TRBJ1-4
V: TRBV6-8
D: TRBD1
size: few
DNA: TGTGCCAGCAGTCCCCCTCCTGACAGGGTGGTTGAAAAACTGTTTTTT
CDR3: CASSPPPDRVVEKLFF

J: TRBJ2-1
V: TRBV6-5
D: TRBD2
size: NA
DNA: TGTGCCAGCTTCAAAAGCGGGAGCTCCTACAATGAGCAGTTCTTC
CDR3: CASFKSGSSYNEQFF

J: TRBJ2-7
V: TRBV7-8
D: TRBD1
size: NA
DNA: TGTGCCAGCAGAAAGGCCGGGACAGCGACCTACGAGCAGTACTTC
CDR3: CASRKAGTATYEQYF

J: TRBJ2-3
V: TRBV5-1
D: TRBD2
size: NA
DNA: TGCGCCAGCAAGGGACTAGTGGCGCTTACGCAGTATTTT
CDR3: CASKGLVALTQYF